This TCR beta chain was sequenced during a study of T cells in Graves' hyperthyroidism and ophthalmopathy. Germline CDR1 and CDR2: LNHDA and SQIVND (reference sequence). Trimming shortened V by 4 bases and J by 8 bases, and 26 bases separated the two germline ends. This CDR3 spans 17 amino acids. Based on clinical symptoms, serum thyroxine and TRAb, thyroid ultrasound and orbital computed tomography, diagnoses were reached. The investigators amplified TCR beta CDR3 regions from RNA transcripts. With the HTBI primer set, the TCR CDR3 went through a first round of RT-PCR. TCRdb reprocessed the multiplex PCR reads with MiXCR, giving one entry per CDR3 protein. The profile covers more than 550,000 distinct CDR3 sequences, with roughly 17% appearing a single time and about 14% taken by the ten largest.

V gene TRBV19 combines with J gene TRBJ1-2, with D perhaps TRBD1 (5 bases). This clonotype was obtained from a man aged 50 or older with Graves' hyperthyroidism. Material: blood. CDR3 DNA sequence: TGTGCCAGTAGTACCTCCGGGGCCATAACACCCACCTTAGGCTACACCTTC. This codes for CASSTSGAITPTLGYTF.